The rows below give T cell receptor beta chains drawn from one sample of a study of Ad26.COV2.S vaccination and SARS-CoV-2 variants. Sequenced by immunoSEQ multiplex PCR; TCRdb stores in-frame clones only, minus some. The sample contains about half a million clones, 80% to 90% of which appear only once. The sequencing here drew on peripheral blood, taken in a trial of Ad26.COV2.S vaccine versus placebo. These receptors were collected from a person aged 18 to 59 who received the Ad26.COV2.S COVID-19 vaccine or a placebo. Both conserved end residues are part of each CDR3. A D gene is named only where the DNA matches it firmly. A clone size is listed for some rows: how often the clone was seen (once, few, many), or a class if it is expanded.

>-|-|TRBV3-1/TRBV3-2|TRBJ1-5
TGTGCCAGCAGCCAAGGGTCCGGTTATCAGCCCCAGCATTTT
CASSQGSGYQPQHF
>-|-|TRBV5-5|TRBJ1-1
TGTGCCAGCAGCTTGGAATGGCCGGGCGCGAACACTGAAGCTTTCTTT
CASSLEWPGANTEAFF
>-|-|TRBV27|TRBJ2-1
TGTGCCAGCACTCCCCTCTGGGGGGCCAACTACAATGAGCAGTTCTTC
CASTPLWGANYNEQFF
>TRBD1|-|TRBV5-4|TRBJ1-2
TGTGCCAGCAGGCCGGAGGGGACAGGGGGTTCCTATGGCTACACCTTC
CASRPEGTGGSYGYTF
>-|-|TRBV19|TRBJ1-4
TGTGCCAGTACCCTGGGGCGGAGCGATGGTAGTGAAAAACTGTTTTTT
CASTLGRSDGSEKLFF
>TRBD2|few|TRBV20-1|TRBJ2-3
TGCAGTGCTAGTCGGTTTGGACTAGCGGGAAAAGATACGCAGTATTTT
CSASRFGLAGKDTQYF
>TRBD1|-|TRBV29-1|TRBJ2-1
TGCAGCGTTCCGGGACAGGTTTACAACAATGAGCAGTTCTTC
CSVPGQVYNNEQFF
>TRBD2|-|TRBV5-1|TRBJ2-3
TGCGCCAGCAGCTTGGGCGGGAGAGTGACAGATACGCAGTATTTT
CASSLGGRVTDTQYF
>-|-|TRBV5-1|TRBJ1-5
TGCGCCAGCAGCTTGGATGGCAGCAATCAGCCCCAGCATTTT
CASSLDGSNQPQHF
>-|-|TRBV4-1|TRBJ1-6
TGCGCCAGCAGCCGAACGATTGACGGGTATAATTCACCCCTCCACTTT
CASSRTIDGYNSPLHF
>-|-|TRBV30|TRBJ2-7
TGTGCCTGGAGTGTACTGGACGGGGTGGAGTACTTC
CAWSVLDGVEYF
>TRBD1|-|TRBV7-9|TRBJ2-7
TGTGCCAGCAGCCCGAGGACAGGGGAGACCTACGAGCAGTACTTC
CASSPRTGETYEQYF
>-|-|TRBV13|TRBJ2-7
TGTGCCAGCAGCTCGCGAACGACAGCCACCTCCTACGAGCAGTACTTC
CASSSRTTATSYEQYF
>-|once|TRBV5-6|TRBJ2-1
TGTGCCAGCAGCGACGCCTTAATAGTGCATGAGCAGTTCTTC
CASSDALIVHEQFF
>-|-|TRBV10-2|TRBJ1-4
TGCGCCAGCAGGGTAGGGCAAAAACTGTTTTTT
CASRVGQKLFF
>TRBD1|-|TRBV3-1/TRBV3-2|TRBJ1-2
TGTGCCAGCAGCATACGGACAGGGCCAAACTATGGCTACACCTTC
CASSIRTGPNYGYTF
>-|-|TRBV27|TRBJ1-4
TGTGCCAGCAGTTTATTGGCCCCGGGCGGGGAGGCGATTGGTAATGAAAAACTGTTTTTT
CASSLLAPGGEAIGNEKLFF